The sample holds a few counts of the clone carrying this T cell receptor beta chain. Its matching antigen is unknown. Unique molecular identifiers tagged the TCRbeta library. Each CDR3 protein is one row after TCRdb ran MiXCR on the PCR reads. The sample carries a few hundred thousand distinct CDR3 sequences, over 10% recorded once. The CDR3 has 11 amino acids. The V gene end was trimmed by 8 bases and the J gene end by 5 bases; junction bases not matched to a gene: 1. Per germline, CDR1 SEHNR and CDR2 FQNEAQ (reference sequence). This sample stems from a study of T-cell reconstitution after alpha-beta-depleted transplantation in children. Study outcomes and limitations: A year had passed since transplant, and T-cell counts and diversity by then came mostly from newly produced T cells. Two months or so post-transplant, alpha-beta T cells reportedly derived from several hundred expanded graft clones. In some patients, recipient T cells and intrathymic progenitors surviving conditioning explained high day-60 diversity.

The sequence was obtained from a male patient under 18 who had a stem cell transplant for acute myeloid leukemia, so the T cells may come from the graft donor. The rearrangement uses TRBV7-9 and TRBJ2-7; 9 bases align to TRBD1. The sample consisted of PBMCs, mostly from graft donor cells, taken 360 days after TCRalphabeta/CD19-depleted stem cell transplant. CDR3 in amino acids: CASGTGHEQYF. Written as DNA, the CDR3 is TGTGCCAGCGGGACAGGGCACGAGCAGTACTTC.